The clone carrying this T cell receptor beta chain was observed a handful of times. Its matching antigen is unknown. The sample belongs to a study of molecular identifiers for immune sequencing clone quantification. The CDR3 is 17 amino acids. From germline, CDR1 is SGHDN and CDR2 FVKESK. V dropped 4 bases and J dropped 0 bases, with 16 bases sitting between them. General study results and limits: Underestimated sizes of highly expanded clones could result from identical TCR molecules that share a barcode. Jurkat TCR RNA from one cell was spiked into about a million naive cells, and it was reportedly detectable there.

Previously described methods and listed TCR primers were employed for the bulk TCR libraries. From the PCR reads, TCRdb called clonotypes with MiXCR, one entry per CDR3 protein. The sample lists about 320,000 distinct CDR3 sequences, roughly 24% occurring once. For naive CD8 T cells, sorting used the CD8+CD4-CCR7+CD45RA+ phenotype. The chain is built from TRBV14 and TRBJ2-1; tentatively, D is TRBD2 (6 bases). What was sequenced was naive CD8+ T cells from blood, with Jurkat cell RNA spiked in. Subset specified: FACS-sorted CD8+CD4-CCR7+CD45RA+ naive T cells. This receptor was taken from a human donor in good health. Some libraries in this study had Jurkat cell RNA spiked in. CDR3: CASSRSPGGNSYNEQFF. DNA of the CDR3: TGTGCCAGCAGCCGGTCCCCTGGGGGGAACTCCTACAATGAGCAGTTCTTC.